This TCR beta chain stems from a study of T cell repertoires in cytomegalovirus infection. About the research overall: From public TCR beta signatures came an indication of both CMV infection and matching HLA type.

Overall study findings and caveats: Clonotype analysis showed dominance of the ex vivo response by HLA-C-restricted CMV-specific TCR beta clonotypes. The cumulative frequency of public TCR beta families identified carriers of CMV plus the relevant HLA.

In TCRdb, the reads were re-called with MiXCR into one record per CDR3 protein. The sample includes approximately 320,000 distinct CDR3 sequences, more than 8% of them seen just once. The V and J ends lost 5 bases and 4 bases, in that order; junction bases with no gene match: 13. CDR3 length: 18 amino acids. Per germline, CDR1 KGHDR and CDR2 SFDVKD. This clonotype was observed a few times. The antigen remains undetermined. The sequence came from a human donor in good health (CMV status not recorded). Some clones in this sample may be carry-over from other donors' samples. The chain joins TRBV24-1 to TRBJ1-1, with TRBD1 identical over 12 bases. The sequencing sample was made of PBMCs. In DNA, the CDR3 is TGTGCCACCAGTGTCCGAGGGGACAGGGGGCGTATCGGCACTGAAGCTTTCTTT. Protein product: CATSVRGDRGRIGTEAFF.